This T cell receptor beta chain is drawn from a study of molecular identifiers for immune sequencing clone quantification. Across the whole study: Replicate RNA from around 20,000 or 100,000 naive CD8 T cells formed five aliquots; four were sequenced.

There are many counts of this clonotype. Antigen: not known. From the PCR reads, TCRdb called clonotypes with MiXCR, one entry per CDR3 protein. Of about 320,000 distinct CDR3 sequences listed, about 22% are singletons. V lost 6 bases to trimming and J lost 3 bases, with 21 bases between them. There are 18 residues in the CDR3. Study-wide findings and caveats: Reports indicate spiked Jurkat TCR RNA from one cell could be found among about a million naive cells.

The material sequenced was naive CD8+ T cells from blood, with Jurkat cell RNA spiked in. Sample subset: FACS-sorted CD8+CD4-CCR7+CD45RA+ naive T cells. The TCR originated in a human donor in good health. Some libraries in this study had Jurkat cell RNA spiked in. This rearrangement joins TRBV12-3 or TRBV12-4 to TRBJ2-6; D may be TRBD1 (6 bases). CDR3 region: CASRTSYPQGIGANVLTF. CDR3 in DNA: TGTGCCAGCAGGACCTCTTACCCCCAGGGGATTGGGGCCAACGTCCTGACTTTC.